The sequence of this T cell receptor beta chain was determined in a study of blood T cell repertoires in COVID-19. In the source study's methods: Nucleated cell counts were estimated from reference gene primer amplification. Assay: immunoSEQ multiplex PCR; the TCRdb copy retains only in-frame clones and omits some. That table gives V, J and clone size, and the DNA gave D and trimming. In the table there are 220,000 or so clones, 88% of which are singletons. This CDR3 spans 15 amino acids. The germline gives CDR1 MGHRA, CDR2 YSYEKL. V lost 3 bases, J lost 4 bases, and 5 bases stayed unmatched. J is TRBJ2-7 and V is TRBV4-1, with 11 bases that match TRBD1. Sequencing was performed on PBMCs or T cells enriched from blood (not recorded which). This clonotype originated in a woman aged 45-65 years with acute COVID-19. The CDR3, as DNA: TGCGCCAGCAGCCAGCGGACAGGGGGCTTTTACGAGCAGTACTTC. It codes for CASSQRTGGFYEQYF.